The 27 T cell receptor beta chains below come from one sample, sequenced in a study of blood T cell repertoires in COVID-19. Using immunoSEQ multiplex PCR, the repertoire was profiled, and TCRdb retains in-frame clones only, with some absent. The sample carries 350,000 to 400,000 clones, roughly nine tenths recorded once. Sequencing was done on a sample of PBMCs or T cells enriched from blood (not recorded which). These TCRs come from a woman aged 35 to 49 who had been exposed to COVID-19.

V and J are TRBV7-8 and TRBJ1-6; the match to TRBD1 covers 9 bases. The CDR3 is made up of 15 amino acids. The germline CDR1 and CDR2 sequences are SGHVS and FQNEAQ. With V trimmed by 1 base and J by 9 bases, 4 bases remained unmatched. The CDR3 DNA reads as TGTGCCAGCAGCTTAGGGGGACAGGGTTCTTCACCCCTCCACTTT. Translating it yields CASSLGGQGSSPLHF.

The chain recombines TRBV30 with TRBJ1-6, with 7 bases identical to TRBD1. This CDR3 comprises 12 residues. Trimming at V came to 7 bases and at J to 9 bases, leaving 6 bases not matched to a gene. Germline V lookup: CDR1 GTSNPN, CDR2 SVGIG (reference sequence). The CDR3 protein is CASDRVGSPLHF. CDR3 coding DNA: TGTGCCTCCGACAGGGTGGGTTCACCCCTCCACTTT.

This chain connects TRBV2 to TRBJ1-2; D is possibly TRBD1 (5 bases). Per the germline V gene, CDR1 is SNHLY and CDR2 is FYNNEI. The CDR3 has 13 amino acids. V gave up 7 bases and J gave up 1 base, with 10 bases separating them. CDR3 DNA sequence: TGTGCCAGCACCGCAGGGCGTAACTATGGCTACACCTTC. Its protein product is CASTAGRNYGYTF.

The CDR3 loop reads CATSRVQGFQPQHF. CDR3 DNA sequence: TGTGCCACCAGCAGAGTACAGGGCTTTCAGCCCCAGCATTTT. The chain joins TRBV15 to TRBJ1-5, with D possibly being TRBD1 (6 bases). Trimming stripped 1 base from V and 6 bases from J, with 10 bases between. The CDR3 covers 14 residues. The germline V gene encodes CDR1 LNHNV and CDR2 YYDKDF (reference sequence).

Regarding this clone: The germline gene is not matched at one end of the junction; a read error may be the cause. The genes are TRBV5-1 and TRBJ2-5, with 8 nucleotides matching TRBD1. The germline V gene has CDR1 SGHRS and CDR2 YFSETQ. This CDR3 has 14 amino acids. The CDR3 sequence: CASSPGQGQGTQYF. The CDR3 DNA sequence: TGCGCCAGCAGCCCAGGACAGGGTCAAGGGACCCAGTACTTC.

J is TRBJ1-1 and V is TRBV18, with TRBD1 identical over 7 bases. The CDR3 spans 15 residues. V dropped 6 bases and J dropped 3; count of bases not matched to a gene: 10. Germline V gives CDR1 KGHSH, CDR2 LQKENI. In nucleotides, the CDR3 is TGTGCCAGCTCCCGAACCAGGGGGTCGGACACTGAAGCTTTCTTT. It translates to CASSRTRGSDTEAFF.

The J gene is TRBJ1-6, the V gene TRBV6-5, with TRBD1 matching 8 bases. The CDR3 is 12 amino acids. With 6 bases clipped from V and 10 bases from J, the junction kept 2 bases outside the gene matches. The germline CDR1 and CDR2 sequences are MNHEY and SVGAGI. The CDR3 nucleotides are TGTGCCAGCAGGACAGGGGTATCACCCCTCCACTTT. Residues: CASRTGVSPLHF.

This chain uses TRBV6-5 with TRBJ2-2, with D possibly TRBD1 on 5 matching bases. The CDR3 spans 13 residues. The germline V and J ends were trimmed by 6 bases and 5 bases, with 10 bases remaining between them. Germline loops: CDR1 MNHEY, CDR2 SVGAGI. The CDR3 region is CASSRRGTGELFF. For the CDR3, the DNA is TGTGCCAGCAGCCGAAGGGGAACCGGGGAGCTGTTTTTT.

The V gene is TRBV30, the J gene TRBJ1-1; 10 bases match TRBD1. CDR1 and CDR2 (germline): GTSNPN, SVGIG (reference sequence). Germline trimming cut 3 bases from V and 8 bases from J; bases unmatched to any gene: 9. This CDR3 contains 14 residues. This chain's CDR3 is CAWSQSGQGQEAFF. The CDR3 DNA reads TGTGCCTGGAGCCAGTCGGGACAGGGGCAAGAAGCTTTCTTT. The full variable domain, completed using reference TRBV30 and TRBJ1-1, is SQTIHQWPATLVQPVGSPLSLECTVEGTSNPNLYWYRQAAGRGLQLLFYSVGIGQISSEVPQNLSASRPQDRQFILSSKKLLLSDSGFYLCAWSQSGQGQEAFFGQGTRLTVV.

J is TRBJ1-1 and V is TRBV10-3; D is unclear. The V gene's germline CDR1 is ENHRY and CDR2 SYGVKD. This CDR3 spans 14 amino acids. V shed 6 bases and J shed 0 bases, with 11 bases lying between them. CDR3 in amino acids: CAISFDIMNTEAFF. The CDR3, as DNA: TGTGCCATCAGCTTCGACATTATGAACACTGAAGCTTTCTTT.

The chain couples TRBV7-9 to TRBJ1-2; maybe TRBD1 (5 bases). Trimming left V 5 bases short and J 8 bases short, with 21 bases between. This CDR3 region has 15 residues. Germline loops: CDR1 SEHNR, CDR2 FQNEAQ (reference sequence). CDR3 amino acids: CASSPDTDDYRGYTF. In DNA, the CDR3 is TGTGCCAGCAGCCCGGACACGGACGATTATCGGGGCTACACCTTC.

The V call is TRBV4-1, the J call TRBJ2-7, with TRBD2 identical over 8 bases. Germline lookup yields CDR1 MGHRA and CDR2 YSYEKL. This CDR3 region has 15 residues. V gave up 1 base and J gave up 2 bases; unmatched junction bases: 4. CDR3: CASSQVIAGPYEQYF. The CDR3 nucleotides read TGCGCCAGCAGCCAAGTAATAGCGGGACCCTACGAGCAGTACTTC.

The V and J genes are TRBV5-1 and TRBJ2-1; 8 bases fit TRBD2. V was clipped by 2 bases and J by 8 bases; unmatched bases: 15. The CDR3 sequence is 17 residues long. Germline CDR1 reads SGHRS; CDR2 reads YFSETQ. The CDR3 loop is CASSFSPPGGGRDEQFF. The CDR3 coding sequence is TGCGCCAGCAGCTTTTCCCCTCCCGGGGGGGGAAGGGATGAGCAGTTCTTC. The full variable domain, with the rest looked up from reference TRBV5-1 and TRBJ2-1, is KAGVTQTPRYLIKTRGQQVTLSCSPISGHRSVSWYQQTPGQGLQFLFEYFSETQRNKGNFPGRFSGRQFSNSRSEMNVSTLELGDSALYLCASSFSPPGGGRDEQFFGPGTRLTVL.

The CDR3 protein is CATRTGGTEKLFF. DNA for the CDR3: TGTGCCACCAGGACAGGGGGAACAGAAAAACTGTTTTTT. The V gene is TRBV19, the J gene TRBJ1-4; 10 bases align to TRBD1. Germline lookup yields CDR1 LNHDA and CDR2 SQIVND (reference sequence). CDR3 length equals 13 residues. Germline trimming cut 10 bases from V and 8 bases from J; bases unmatched to any gene: 7.

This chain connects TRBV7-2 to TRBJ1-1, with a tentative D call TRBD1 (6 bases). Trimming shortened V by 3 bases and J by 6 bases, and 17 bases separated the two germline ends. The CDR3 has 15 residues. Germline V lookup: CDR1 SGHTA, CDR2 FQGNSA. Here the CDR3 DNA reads TGTGCCAGCAGCTTTCCTCGGGGGGCGAGGGCTGAAGCTTTCTTT. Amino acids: CASSFPRGARAEAFF.

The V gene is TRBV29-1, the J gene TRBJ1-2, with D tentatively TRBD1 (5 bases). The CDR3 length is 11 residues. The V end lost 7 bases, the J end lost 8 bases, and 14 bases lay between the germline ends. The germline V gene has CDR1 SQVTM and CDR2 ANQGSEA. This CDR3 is CSAYSGVGYTF. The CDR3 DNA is TGCAGCGCCTACTCGGGGGTCGGCTACACCTTC.

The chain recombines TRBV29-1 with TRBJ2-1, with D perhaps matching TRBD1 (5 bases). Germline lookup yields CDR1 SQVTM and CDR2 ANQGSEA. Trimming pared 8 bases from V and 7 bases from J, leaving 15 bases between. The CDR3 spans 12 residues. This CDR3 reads CSLRASKNEQFF. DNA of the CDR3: TGCAGCCTCAGGGCTTCCAAAAATGAGCAGTTCTTC.

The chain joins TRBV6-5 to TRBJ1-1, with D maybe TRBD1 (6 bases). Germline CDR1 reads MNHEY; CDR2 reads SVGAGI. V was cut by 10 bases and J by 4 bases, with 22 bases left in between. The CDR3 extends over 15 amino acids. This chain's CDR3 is CATGMGASGATEAFF. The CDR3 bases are TGTGCCACCGGGATGGGGGCCTCGGGTGCCACTGAAGCTTTCTTT.

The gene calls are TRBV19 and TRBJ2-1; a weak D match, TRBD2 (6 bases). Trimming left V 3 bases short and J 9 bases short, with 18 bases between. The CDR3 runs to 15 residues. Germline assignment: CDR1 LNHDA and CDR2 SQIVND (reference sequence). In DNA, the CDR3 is TGTGCCAGTAGTATTGTGGGGGGATCCGTTTTTGAGCAGTTCTTC. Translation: CASSIVGGSVFEQFF.

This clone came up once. The CDR3 is CATSERTGLNQPQHF. Written as DNA, the CDR3 is TGTGCCACCAGCGAACGGACAGGGTTAAATCAGCCCCAGCATTTT. J is TRBJ1-5 and V is TRBV15; 8 positions match TRBD1. Trimming took 5 bases from V and 4 from J; bases not matched to a gene: 7. This CDR3 is 15 amino acids long. CDR1 and CDR2 (germline): LNHNV, YYDKDF (reference sequence).

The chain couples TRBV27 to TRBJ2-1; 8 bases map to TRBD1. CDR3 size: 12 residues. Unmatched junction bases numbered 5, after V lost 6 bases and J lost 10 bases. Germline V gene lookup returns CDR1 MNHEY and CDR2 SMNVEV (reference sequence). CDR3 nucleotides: TGTGCCAGCAGCCCGGGACAGGTCGAGCAGTTCTTC. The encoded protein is CASSPGQVEQFF.

This chain's CDR3 is CASSVGAGAIYEQYF. The CDR3 nucleotides are TGTGCCAGCAGCGTAGGGGCAGGGGCCATCTACGAGCAGTACTTC. This chain links TRBV9 with TRBJ2-7; possible D gene TRBD1, 6 bases. Germline assignment: CDR1 SGDLS and CDR2 YYNGEE. This CDR3 has 15 amino acids. Deletions cut 0 bases from V and 3 bases from J, with 13 bases between.

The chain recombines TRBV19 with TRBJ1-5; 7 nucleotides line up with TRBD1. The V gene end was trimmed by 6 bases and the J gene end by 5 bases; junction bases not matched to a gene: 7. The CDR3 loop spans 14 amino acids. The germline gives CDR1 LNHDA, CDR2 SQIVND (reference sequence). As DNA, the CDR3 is TGTGCCAGTAGGTCGGGACAGACGGATCAGCCCCAGCATTTT. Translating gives CASRSGQTDQPQHF.

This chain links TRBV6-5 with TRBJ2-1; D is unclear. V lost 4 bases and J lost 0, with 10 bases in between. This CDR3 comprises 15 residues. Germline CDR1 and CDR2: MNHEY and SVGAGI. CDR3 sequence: CASSFEDSSYNEQFF. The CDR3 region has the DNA TGTGCCAGCAGTTTTGAGGATAGCTCCTACAATGAGCAGTTCTTC.

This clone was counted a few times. The CDR3 spells CATSVGQSSTDTQYF. CDR3 bases: TGTGCCACCAGTGTGGGACAGAGTAGCACAGATACGCAGTATTTT. The chain couples TRBV24-1 to TRBJ2-3, with 7 bases that match TRBD1. V trimming: 5 bases; J trimming: 0 bases; junction bases outside the gene matches: 4. Germline CDR1 KGHDR, CDR2 SFDVKD. The CDR3 is 15 residues long.

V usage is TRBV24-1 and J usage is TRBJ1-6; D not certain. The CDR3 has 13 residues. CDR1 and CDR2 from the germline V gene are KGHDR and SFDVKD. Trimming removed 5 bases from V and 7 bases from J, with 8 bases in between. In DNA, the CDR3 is TGTGCCACCAGTGCGACTTCGAATTCACCCCTCCACTTT. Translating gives CATSATSNSPLHF.

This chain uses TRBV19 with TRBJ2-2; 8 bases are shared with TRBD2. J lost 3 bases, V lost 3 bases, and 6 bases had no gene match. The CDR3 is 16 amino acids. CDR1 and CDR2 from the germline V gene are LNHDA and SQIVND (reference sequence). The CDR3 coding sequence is TGTGCCAGTAGTATCGGAGGCGGGGGGTACACCGGGGAGCTGTTTTTT. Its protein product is CASSIGGGGYTGELFF.